The present TCR beta chain was sequenced within a study of blood T cell repertoires in COVID-19. Overall study context: Some COVID-19 samples were acute and others convalescent; all came from the United States, Italy and Spain.

This CDR3 contains 11 residues. The ends were cut back, 0 bases at V and 11 bases at J, with 8 bases in the middle. Germline assignment: CDR1 SGHDT and CDR2 YYEEEE. Generated by immunoSEQ multiplex PCR, the TCRdb table keeps only in-frame clones and is missing some. The repertoire includes about 220,000 clones, 82% of them detected once, and 3% to 4% sits in the top ten. In assigning cohorts, the study relied on participant-reported clinical history. This clone was counted a single time. The rearrangement uses TRBV5-6 and TRBJ1-1; D might be TRBD1 (6 bases). This TCR came from a woman aged 60-75 years who had recovered from COVID-19. Sequenced sample: PBMCs or T cells enriched from blood (not recorded which). As DNA, the CDR3 is TGTGCCAGCAGCTTGGGGACAGTCGCTTTCTTT. Translated: CASSLGTVAFF.